Listed below are T cell receptor beta chains from one sample, sequenced in a study of T cells in Graves' hyperthyroidism and ophthalmopathy. TCRdb analysed the multiplex PCR reads with MiXCR anew, one entry per CDR3 protein. The profile shows hundreds of thousands of distinct CDR3 sequences, over 40% of them singletons. Source material: peripheral blood or thyroid tissue (not recorded which). The receptors shown here come from an adult man with Graves' disease, either hyperthyroidism or ophthalmopathy (not recorded which). Each CDR3 is given with its conserved first and last residue. D genes are given only for firm matches. Clone size, where shown, is once, few, many, or a class for clones that have expanded.

>NA|many|TRBV29-1|TRBJ1-2
TGCAGCGTTGTTACAGGAGGCTATGGCTACACCTTC
CSVVTGGYGYTF
>NA|many|TRBV2|TRBJ1-4
TGTGCCAGCAGTGACGGCAGGGCAAATGAAAAACTGTTTTTT
CASSDGRANEKLFF
>NA|many|TRBV19|TRBJ1-4
TGTGCCAGTAGTCCTCCAGGCGGCTCTGAAAAACTGTTTTTT
CASSPPGGSEKLFF
>NA|NA|TRBV11-2|TRBJ1-6
TGTGCCAGCAGCCCAGTACAGGGTTCACCCCTCCACTTT
CASSPVQGSPLHF
>TRBD2|once|TRBV20-1|TRBJ2-2
TGCAGTGCCCTGGGACTAGCGGGAGGAACCGGGGAGCTGTTTTTT
CSALGLAGGTGELFF
>NA|many|TRBV20-1|TRBJ1-2
TGCAGTGCTAGTGCGTATGGCGGTGGCTACACCTTC
CSASAYGGGYTF
>TRBD1|many|TRBV2|TRBJ1-2
TGTGCCAGCAGTGGGGACAGGGGGCTTAGCTATGGCTACACCTTC
CASSGDRGLSYGYTF
>NA|many|TRBV7-9|TRBJ2-5
TGTGCCAGCAGTCTATGGGGAGAGACCCAGTACTTC
CASSLWGETQYF
>NA|NA|TRBV20-1|TRBJ1-1
TGCAGTGCGGACAGATTGAACACTGAAGCTTTCTTT
CSADRLNTEAFF
>NA|NA|TRBV7-8|TRBJ1-2
TGTGCCAGCAGGGCCAGCGGGGCGCGAGGCTACACCTTC
CASRASGARGYTF
>NA|NA|TRBV7-9|TRBJ1-1
TGTGCCAGCAGCTTAAGTGGGAACACTCAAGCTTTCTTT
CASSLSGNTQAFF
>NA|few|TRBV24-1|TRBJ2-5
TGTGCCACCAGTGCGGGTCTGGGGGAGACCCAGTACTTC
CATSAGLGETQYF
>NA|few|TRBV9|TRBJ1-1
TGTGCCAGCAGCGTATCCCCCGGGGGCGCGGGCACTGAAGCTTTCTTT
CASSVSPGGAGTEAFF
>TRBD1|few|TRBV29-1|TRBJ2-7
TGCAGCGGGACAGGGGGCGTCCTAAGCTCCTACGAGCAGTACTTC
CSGTGGVLSSYEQYF
>NA|NA|TRBV2|TRBJ2-6
TGTGCCAGCAGTTCGACTCCAGGGGCCAACGTCCTGACTTTC
CASSSTPGANVLTF
>NA|few|TRBV10-3|TRBJ1-2
TGTGCCAGCAGTTTAAAGGGGAGGGCGGATGGCTACACCTTC
CASSLKGRADGYTF
>TRBD1|few|TRBV7-9|TRBJ1-4
TGTGCCAGCAGCTTAGCGCGACAGGGTTATAATGAAAAACTGTTTTTT
CASSLARQGYNEKLFF
>TRBD1|NA|TRBV6-4|TRBJ1-4
TGTGCCAGCAGTGACCAGGGGGGTCTAGGGGAAAAACTGTTTTTT
CASSDQGGLGEKLFF
>NA|NA|TRBV20-1|TRBJ1-4
TGCAGTGCTGAACAGGAAAAACTGTTTTTT
CSAEQEKLFF
>NA|NA|TRBV9|TRBJ1-5
TGTGCCAGCAGCGTAGCAAGGGGGGACCAGCCCCAGCATTTT
CASSVARGDQPQHF
>NA|NA|TRBV7-2|TRBJ2-5
TGTGCCAGCAGCTTAGAAAACAGGAGGGAGACCCAGTACTTC
CASSLENRRETQYF
>TRBD2|many|TRBV20-1|TRBJ2-7
TGCAGTGCTTACACTAGCGGCGAGCAGTACTTC
CSAYTSGEQYF
>TRBD1|NA|TRBV5-8|TRBJ1-1
TGTGCCAGCAGCCGTCACCCCGGGACAGGGGGGAGGAACACTGAAGCTTTCTTT
CASSRHPGTGGRNTEAFF
>NA|NA|TRBV7-9|TRBJ2-7
TGTGCCAGCAGCTTAACCGGGAGCCCGAGGGACTACGAGCAGTACTTC
CASSLTGSPRDYEQYF
>TRBD2|NA|TRBV24-1|TRBJ2-5
TGTGCCGCGGGGGGGGGTGGCCAAGAGACCCAGTACTTC
CAAGGGGQETQYF
>TRBD1|few|TRBV28|TRBJ2-7
TGTGCCAGCAGTTCCGGGACAGGGTCCCACGAGCAGTACTTC
CASSSGTGSHEQYF
>NA|NA|TRBV7-3|TRBJ2-5
TGTGCCAGCAGCTCCGAGCAGGAGGGCGGAAAGACCCAGTACTTC
CASSSEQEGGKTQYF
>TRBD2|NA|TRBV10-3|TRBJ2-5
TGTGCCTCCATCAGTCACGGACTAGCGGAGACCCAGTACTTC
CASISHGLAETQYF
>TRBD1|NA|TRBV24-1|TRBJ1-1
TGTGCCACCAGCGAGACAGGGGGCTGGACTGAAGCTTTCTTT
CATSETGGWTEAFF
>TRBD1|many|TRBV7-9|TRBJ2-7
TGTGCCAGCAGCCACCGGGACAGACCGAGTGAGCAGTACTTC
CASSHRDRPSEQYF
>NA|few|TRBV6-5|TRBJ1-2
TGTGCCAGCAGTTACTCGAAGCAGCTCGTCGGGGGCTACACCTTC
CASSYSKQLVGGYTF
>NA|NA|TRBV12-3/TRBV12-4|TRBJ2-7
TGTGCCAGCAGTTCCCTTAACCTGGACGGGGAGCAGTACTTC
CASSSLNLDGEQYF
>NA|many|TRBV24-1|TRBJ2-2
TGTGCCACCAGTGATTTGCTAGCGACCGGCGGGGAGCTGTTTTTT
CATSDLLATGGELFF
>NA|NA|TRBV20-1|TRBJ2-7
TGCAGTGCTAGAGATCTGGACTATGGATACGAGCAGTACTTC
CSARDLDYGYEQYF
>NA|many|TRBV20-1|TRBJ1-5
TGCAGTGCTAGTCGCAGCGGTAGCAATCAGCCCCAGCATTTT
CSASRSGSNQPQHF